This TCR beta chain was retrieved from a study of blood T cell repertoires in COVID-19. Study in general: The United States, Italy and Spain supplied acute and convalescent COVID-19 samples. T cells, B-cell-depleted T cells, or PBMCs supplied cDNA or gDNA.

Per the original data handling: From reference gene primer amplification, estimates of nucleated cell counts were derived. Using immunoSEQ multiplex PCR, the repertoire was profiled, and TCRdb retains in-frame clones only, with some absent. V and J calls and clone size are copied from that table; D and trimming were computed from the DNA. Of some 100,000 clones in the sample, about 85% were seen once. The CDR3 runs to 16 residues. The V gene end was trimmed by 1 base and the J gene end by 4 bases; junction bases not matched to a gene: 10. CDR1 and CDR2 from the germline V gene are SGHVS and FNYEAQ. The gene calls are TRBV7-6 and TRBJ2-7; 7 bases match TRBD1. Input material: peripheral blood. This clonotype originated in a man aged 50 to 60 with active or convalescent COVID-19. CDR3 amino acids: CASSLGNAGGLYEQYF. Here the CDR3 DNA reads TGTGCCAGCAGCTTAGGTAACGCAGGGGGTCTGTACGAGCAGTACTTC.